A single sample gave rise to the 21 T cell receptor beta chains below, sequenced in a study of blood T cells in healthy people across ages. Combining a sample-barcoded 5' primer with a J-beta primer mix, a second PCR ran for roughly 6 to 11 cycles. TCRdb reanalysed the 5' RACE reads using MiXCR and keeps one entry per CDR3 protein. The sample lists about 1.1 million distinct CDR3 sequences; 35% to 40% were seen once. Sequencing was performed on blood. The receptors were sampled from a man in his late teens or twenties in good health.

This clonotype was recorded a few times. The CDR3 loop is CASSPQGAYQETQYF. For the CDR3, the DNA is TGTGCCAGCAGCCCCCAGGGGGCGTACCAAGAGACCCAGTACTTC. This chain connects TRBV11-2 to TRBJ2-5; 8 bases fit TRBD1. From germline, CDR1 is SGHAT and CDR2 FQNNGV. The CDR3 length is 15 residues. V lost 5 bases and J lost 0; bases outside the gene matches: 5. The full variable domain, in which reference TRBV11-2 and TRBJ2-5 provide the parts outside the CDR3, is EAGVAQSPRYKIIEKRQSVAFWCNPISGHATLYWYQQILGQGPKLLIQFQNNGVVDDSQLPKDRFSAERLKGVDSTLKIQPAKLEDSAVYLCASSPQGAYQETQYFGPGTRLLVL.

As concerns this clonotype: A read error is possible here, since a much larger clone lies one base away. In DNA, the CDR3 is TGTGCCAGCAGTTTATCGGATCAGCCCCAGCATTTT. Translation: CASSLSDQPQHF. V usage is TRBV28 and J usage is TRBJ1-5; D uncertain. V was clipped by 1 base and J by 5 bases, with 3 bases between them. Germline CDR1 MDHEN, CDR2 SYDVKM. The CDR3 is made up of 12 amino acids.

There are a few counts of this clonotype. The rearrangement joins TRBV20-1 to TRBJ1-2; tentative D call: TRBD1 (5 bases). The CDR3 runs 13 residues. The V gene's germline CDR1 is DFQATT and CDR2 SNEGSKA (reference sequence). Trimming removed 5 bases from V and 5 bases from J, with 15 bases in between. This CDR3 is CSAPEIDRYGYTF. In DNA, the CDR3 is TGCAGTGCTCCCGAAATTGACAGATATGGCTACACCTTC.

The chain is built from TRBV7-9 and TRBJ2-3, with TRBD2 identical over 8 bases. V gave up 4 bases and J gave up 2 bases; unmatched junction bases: 11. Germline assignment: CDR1 SEHNR and CDR2 FQNEAQ (reference sequence). This CDR3 is 17 amino acids long. In DNA, the CDR3 is TGTGCCAGCAGCTCGGGCTCCAGCGGGGGACTCACAGATACGCAGTATTTT. Amino acid sequence: CASSSGSSGGLTDTQYF.

The chain recombines TRBV5-6 with TRBJ2-1; 9 positions match TRBD1. The CDR3 is 18 amino acids. Trimming cost V 7 bases and J 6 bases; bases outside gene matches: 20. CDR1 is SGHDT, CDR2 YYEEEE, per germline. CDR3 loop: CASEGQGNGDSVFNEQFF. DNA for the CDR3: TGTGCCAGCGAGGGACAGGGAAACGGGGACAGTGTGTTCAATGAGCAGTTCTTC.

V gene TRBV20-1 combines with J gene TRBJ2-1; 9 bases are shared with TRBD2. The germline CDR1 and CDR2 sequences are DFQATT and SNEGSKA (reference sequence). The CDR3 extends over 14 amino acids. The J segment lost 12 bases and the V segment lost 4 bases, leaving 13 bases of the junction unmatched. The CDR3 reads CSAMSGLASHGQFF. CDR3 nucleotides: TGCAGTGCTATGTCGGGACTAGCATCCCATGGGCAGTTCTTC.

This sequence joins TRBV29-1 and TRBJ2-7; TRBD1 agrees at 7 bases. Germline loops: CDR1 SQVTM, CDR2 ANQGSEA. The CDR3 extends over 13 amino acids. Germline trimming cut 3 bases from V and 2 bases from J; bases unmatched to any gene: 4. The CDR3 spells CSVEDQGAYEQYF. The CDR3 region has the DNA TGCAGCGTTGAGGACCAGGGGGCCTACGAGCAGTACTTC.

J is TRBJ2-3 and V is TRBV5-1; D assignment may be TRBD1 or TRBD2 (5 bases each). Germline assignment: CDR1 SGHRS and CDR2 YFSETQ. This CDR3 region has 16 residues. The germline V and J ends were trimmed by 3 bases and 1 base, with 15 bases remaining between them. The CDR3 loop is CASSSAFGTGTDTQYF. CDR3 coding DNA: TGCGCCAGCAGCTCCGCGTTCGGGACGGGCACAGATACGCAGTATTTT.

The J gene is TRBJ1-2, the V gene TRBV27; 7 nucleotides align to TRBD1. The V gene's germline CDR1 is MNHEY and CDR2 SMNVEV (reference sequence). The length of the CDR3 is 16 residues. Trimming at V came to 3 bases and at J to 1 base, leaving 8 bases not matched to a gene. Written as DNA, the CDR3 is TGTGCCAGCAGTTTTTCAGGGGGGACTAGTAACTATGGCTACACCTTC. Amino acid sequence: CASSFSGGTSNYGYTF.

The chain couples TRBV20-1 to TRBJ1-3; 11 bases match TRBD1. Looked up from germline, CDR1 is DFQATT and CDR2 is SNEGSKA (reference sequence). CDR3 length: 16 residues. V gave up 5 bases and J gave up 1 base; unmatched junction bases: 7. CDR3 sequence reads: CSAFSGQGASGNTIYF. CDR3 in DNA: TGCAGTGCTTTCTCTGGACAGGGGGCGTCTGGAAACACCATATATTTT.

The chain couples TRBV5-4 to TRBJ2-5; maybe TRBD1 (6 bases). This CDR3 comprises 15 residues. Trimming took 2 bases from V and 0 from J, leaving 11 bases between them. Germline V lookup: CDR1 SGHNT, CDR2 YYREEE (reference sequence). The CDR3 sequence is CASSFDQGYQETQYF. CDR3 nucleotides: TGTGCCAGCAGCTTCGACCAGGGGTACCAAGAGACCCAGTACTTC.

The rearrangement uses TRBV12-3 or TRBV12-4 and TRBJ2-7; 7 bases agree with TRBD1. The CDR3 totals 15 residues. The V gene end was trimmed by 5 bases and the J gene end by 2 bases; junction bases not matched to a gene: 9. CDR3 residues: CASSRQGPIPYEQYF. CDR3 DNA sequence: TGTGCCAGCAGTAGACAGGGCCCCATTCCCTACGAGCAGTACTTC.

This clonotype was seen only a few times. The CDR3 loop is CSARDYRGVPDTQYF. CDR3 nucleotide sequence: TGCAGTGCTAGAGATTACCGGGGGGTTCCGGATACGCAGTATTTT. The chain carries TRBV20-1 and TRBJ2-3; 7 bases align to TRBD2. Trimming cost V 0 bases and J 6 bases; bases outside gene matches: 9. The CDR3 spans 15 residues. From germline, CDR1 is DFQATT and CDR2 SNEGSKA (reference sequence).

V and J are TRBV9 and TRBJ2-3, with 8 bases identical to TRBD1. V trimming: 3 bases; J trimming: 5 bases; junction bases outside the gene matches: 5. This CDR3 contains 14 residues. Germline V gene lookup returns CDR1 SGDLS and CDR2 YYNGEE. CDR3: CASSDRGKEDTQYF. The CDR3 DNA sequence: TGTGCCAGCAGCGACAGGGGGAAGGAAGATACGCAGTATTTT.

V is TRBV5-8 and J is TRBJ2-1; D possibly corresponds to TRBD1 (6 bases). From germline, CDR1 is SGHTS and CDR2 YDEGEE. The CDR3 length is 16 residues. The ends were cut back, 5 bases at V and 1 base at J, with 16 bases in the middle. CDR3 coding DNA: TGTGCCAGCAGGCACTACGGTCAGGGGTCCTACAATGAGCAGTTCTTC. Encoded protein: CASRHYGQGSYNEQFF.

This clonotype was counted between two and nine times. An end of the junction does not agree with germline; a read error may underlie this. The genes are TRBV4-3 and TRBJ1-2; D is ambiguous. The CDR3 contains 15 residues. The germline V gene encodes CDR1 LGHNA and CDR2 YSLEER. In DNA, the CDR3 is TGCGCCAGCAGTCAAGCTGGACGGGTAGATGACGGCTACACCTTC. It yields the protein CASSQAGRVDDGYTF.

This clonotype appeared a few times. This chain uses TRBV10-3 with TRBJ1-2; the D is unclear. Deletions cut 4 bases from V and 0 bases from J, with 12 bases between. Germline V gene lookup returns CDR1 ENHRY and CDR2 SYGVKD. The CDR3 consists of 15 residues. This CDR3 is CAISGVRATNYGYTF. DNA of the CDR3: TGTGCCATCAGTGGGGTCAGAGCAACTAACTATGGCTACACCTTC.

The table lists this clonotype with many counts. The J gene is TRBJ2-3, the V gene TRBV20-1, with D maybe TRBD1 (5 bases). The CDR3 contains 15 residues. Per the germline V gene, CDR1 is DFQATT and CDR2 is SNEGSKA (reference sequence). V shed 5 bases and J shed 6 bases, with 21 bases lying between them. As DNA, the CDR3 is TGCAGTGCTGGGAAGGACACCTGGATTAAGGATACGCAGTATTTT. Protein: CSAGKDTWIKDTQYF.

The table lists this clonotype with many counts. This chain connects TRBV4-3 to TRBJ1-4, with D possibly TRBD1 on 6 matching bases. The ends were cut back, 0 bases at V and 3 bases at J, with 8 bases in the middle. This CDR3 comprises 15 residues. CDR1 and CDR2 from the germline V gene are LGHNA and YSLEER. The CDR3 spells CASSQDTGSNEKLFF. The DNA for the CDR3 is TGCGCCAGCAGCCAAGACACAGGGTCTAATGAAAAACTGTTTTTT.

This clonotype was counted between two and nine times. The chain recombines TRBV7-2 with TRBJ2-3; 8 positions agree with TRBD2. CDR3 length: 15 residues. The germline V gene encodes CDR1 SGHTA and CDR2 FQGNSA. Unmatched junction bases numbered 6, after V lost 1 base and J lost 6 bases. DNA for the CDR3: TGTGCCAGCAGCTTAGTTAGCCGGGAGGGTGATACGCAGTATTTT. Its protein is CASSLVSREGDTQYF.

Points on this clonotype: One end of the junction fails to match germline, which may point to a read error. This chain joins TRBV6-5 and TRBJ2-3; 9 nucleotides align to TRBD1. Germline V gives CDR1 MNHEY, CDR2 SVGAGI. This CDR3 has 15 amino acids. The CDR3 DNA sequence: TGTGTCAGCAGGCTCCCCGGGACAGGGAAGGGTACGCAGTATTTT. Protein sequence: CVSRLPGTGKGTQYF.